This TCR beta chain was identified in a study of blood T cell repertoires in COVID-19. Study-level information: COVID-19 samples, acute and convalescent, were from the United States, Italy and Spain.

Generated by immunoSEQ multiplex PCR, the TCRdb table keeps only in-frame clones and is missing some. The sample includes 250,000 to 300,000 clones, around 88% seen only once; the top ten take 5.5% to 8.5%. Trimming shortened V by 6 bases and J by 3 bases, and 9 bases separated the two germline ends. Germline values: CDR1 MNHNY, CDR2 SVGAGI (reference sequence). The CDR3 runs to 12 residues. Sequenced: peripheral blood. The receptor was isolated from a woman aged 30 to 39 who had recovered from COVID-19. This chain connects TRBV6-6 to TRBJ2-7; possible D gene TRBD1, 5 bases. DNA for the CDR3: TGTGCCAGCAGGGGCAGGGTCTACGAGCAGTACTTC. Protein: CASRGRVYEQYF.